This T cell receptor beta chain was retrieved from a study of cytomegalovirus exposure and HLA in healthy donors. Study-wide findings and caveats: In a later analysis, TCR beta V- and J-gene trimming showed a link to a missense DCLRE1C variant. Most TCR beta V segments were productive about 90% or about 30% of the time in an earlier analysis.

The germline V gene encodes CDR1 MNHNS and CDR2 SASEGT. The CDR3 has 14 residues. V was shortened by 5 bases and J by 2 bases, with 10 bases between the two germline ends. Of note for this clone: Its antigen is unknown.

60 Vbeta and 13 Jbeta primers were used in PCR. Some clones are missing from TCRdb's copy, which holds only in-frame ones; the method was immunoSEQ multiplex PCR. The repertoire holds 150,000 to 200,000 clones, with over 75% as singletons. This TCR was recovered from a man younger than 35 in good health and CMV-seropositive. The chain has TRBV6-1 and TRBJ1-5, with a tentative D call TRBD1 (5 bases). Sequences were obtained from PBMCs. The CDR3 DNA sequence: TGTGCCAGCAGTACAGGACGGGGCAATCAGCCCCAGCATTTT. Its translation: CASSTGRGNQPQHF.